This TCR beta chain comes out of a study of response to subunit inactivated influenza vaccine. Findings of the study overall: The authors put forward the suggestion that each seasonal influenza vaccination may bring in only a limited number of new T cells.

A single record per CDR3 protein comes from TCRdb applying MiXCR to the RT-PCR reads. Among 530,000 or so distinct CDR3 sequences listed, approximately 10% were seen once. A note on this clonotype: What it binds is unknown.

CDR3 length: 10 amino acids. With 8 bases removed from V and 7 bases from J, the gap between germline ends came to 8 bases. The clonotype was recovered from a man aged 45-65 years who received an inactivated influenza vaccine. The V call is TRBV12-3 or TRBV12-4, the J call TRBJ1-2, with D perhaps TRBD1 (5 bases). This material consisted of PBMCs from blood, taken on the day of vaccination. CDR3 loop: CASPGTGYTF. CDR3 sequence (DNA): TGTGCCAGCCCAGGGACTGGCTACACCTTC.